One sample yielded the 29 T cell receptor beta chains listed below, sequenced in a study of blood T cell repertoires in COVID-19. Clones were sequenced by immunoSEQ multiplex PCR, and TCRdb holds only the in-frame ones, with some missing. The sample records tens of thousands of clones, 85% being singletons. Source material: peripheral blood. All receptors derive from a woman aged 65 to 85 with acute or convalescent COVID-19.

The chain has TRBV6-2 or TRBV6-3 and TRBJ1-2; D not certain. V was cut by 6 bases and J by 5 bases, with 13 bases left in between. This CDR3 spans 13 amino acids. CDR1 MNHEY and CDR2 SVGEGT come from the germline V gene. CDR3 sequence (DNA): TGTGCCAGCAGCCCAGGTGTGAGGTATGGCTACACCTTC. Its protein is CASSPGVRYGYTF.

The rearrangement uses TRBV19 and TRBJ2-1; 9 positions match TRBD1. This CDR3 region has 14 residues. The junction had 2 bases not matched to a gene; V was cut back by 2 bases and J by 6 bases. CDR1 and CDR2 from the germline V gene are LNHDA and SQIVND (reference sequence). The CDR3, as DNA: TGTGCCAGTAGTATAACGACAGGGGGCAATGAGCAGTTCTTC. It translates to CASSITTGGNEQFF.

This chain connects TRBV11-3 to TRBJ2-4, with TRBD2 matching 12 bases. The germline V gene has CDR1 SGHNT and CDR2 YENEEA. The CDR3 sequence is 20 residues long. The V gene end was trimmed by 5 bases and the J gene end by 3 bases; junction bases not matched to a gene: 17. CDR3 bases: TGTGCCAGCAGCCGTATTCTAGCGGGAGGGCCATCTGAGGGCAAAAACATTCAGTACTTC. Residues: CASSRILAGGPSEGKNIQYF.

V is TRBV9 and J is TRBJ2-3; the match to TRBD2 covers 14 bases. The CDR3 sequence is 16 residues long. Germline V CDR1 and CDR2: SGDLS, YYNGEE. Germline trimming cut 0 bases from V and 6 bases from J; bases unmatched to any gene: 3. The CDR3 protein is CASSVGLAGGEDTQYF. For the CDR3, the DNA is TGTGCCAGCAGCGTAGGACTAGCGGGAGGGGAGGATACGCAGTATTTT.

The chain links TRBV5-1 to TRBJ2-2; TRBD2 matches at 8 bases. Trimming took 0 bases from V and 6 from J; bases not matched to a gene: 7. The CDR3 extends over 16 amino acids. Per germline, CDR1 SGHRS and CDR2 YFSETQ. In nucleotides, the CDR3 is TGCGCCAGCAGCTTGGTTACCGGGGGGGCTTCCGGGGAGCTGTTTTTT. Its protein is CASSLVTGGASGELFF.

The chain combines TRBV19 with TRBJ1-1; TRBD1 might be the D (6 bases). The V and J ends lost 3 bases and 2 bases respectively, with 10 bases between them. Looked up from germline, CDR1 is LNHDA and CDR2 is SQIVND (reference sequence). There are 14 residues in the CDR3. CDR3: CASSIGGGNTEAFF. The CDR3 region has the DNA TGTGCCAGTAGTATTGGGGGGGGCAACACTGAAGCTTTCTTT.

This chain connects TRBV4-1 to TRBJ1-1; TRBD1 might be the D (6 bases). CDR3 length equals 18 residues. Germline V gene data show CDR1 as MGHRA and CDR2 as YSYEKL. V shed 1 base and J shed 4 bases, with 22 bases lying between them. This CDR3 is CASSQGAGTPPGRTEAFF. The CDR3, as DNA: TGCGCCAGCAGCCAAGGGGCAGGGACACCGCCGGGGCGCACTGAAGCTTTCTTT.

The rearrangement uses TRBV20-1 and TRBJ2-5; 7 nucleotides align to TRBD1. V trimming: 6 bases; J trimming: 5 bases; junction bases outside the gene matches: 3. From germline, CDR1 is DFQATT and CDR2 SNEGSKA (reference sequence). This CDR3 is 11 amino acids long. CDR3: CSAIQGETQYF. CDR3 DNA sequence: TGCAGTGCCATACAGGGGGAGACCCAGTACTTC.

The rearrangement links TRBV7-6 to TRBJ1-2; D call uncertain. V lost 5 bases and J 3 bases, leaving 19 bases between the germline ends. CDR1 and CDR2 from the germline V gene are SGHVS and FNYEAQ. The CDR3 runs 16 residues. The CDR3 DNA follows: TGTGCCAGCAGCGATAGCGCCTCGGGCGCATACTATGGCTACACCTTC. Protein: CASSDSASGAYYGYTF.

The chain carries TRBV2 and TRBJ1-2; 8 nucleotides match TRBD1. Germline CDR1 SNHLY, CDR2 FYNNEI. Losses at the gene ends were 6 bases for V and 4 bases for J; bases not matched to a gene: 10. This CDR3 has 15 amino acids. The CDR3 DNA is TGTGCCAGCAGCGCACTCCGACAGGGGACCTATGGCTACACCTTC. It translates to CASSALRQGTYGYTF.

V and J are TRBV11-2 and TRBJ2-1, with 9 nucleotides matching TRBD2. J was trimmed by 8 bases and V by 4 bases; bases with no gene match: 3. Germline values: CDR1 SGHAT, CDR2 FQNNGV. The CDR3 is 13 amino acids. The CDR3 nucleotides are TGTGCCAGCAGCTCGTGGACTAGCGATGAGCAGTTCTTC. Encoded protein: CASSSWTSDEQFF.

The J gene is TRBJ2-1, the V gene TRBV4-1, with TRBD1 as a possible D gene (5 bases). Looked up from germline, CDR1 is MGHRA and CDR2 is YSYEKL. The V end was cut by 4 bases, the J end by 2 bases, with 12 bases between. This CDR3 contains 15 residues. CDR3 region: CASSPQGVAYNEQFF. For the CDR3, the DNA is TGCGCCAGCAGCCCCCAAGGGGTTGCCTACAATGAGCAGTTCTTC.

The chain has TRBV19 and TRBJ2-1; 7 bases fit TRBD2. This CDR3 is 18 amino acids long. Germline V lookup: CDR1 LNHDA, CDR2 SQIVND (reference sequence). Trimming cost V 3 bases and J 3 bases; bases outside gene matches: 14. The CDR3 protein is CASSITAGAGRHYNEQFF. As DNA, the CDR3 is TGTGCCAGTAGTATTACGGCGGGAGCGGGACGTCACTACAATGAGCAGTTCTTC.

The genes are TRBV10-3 and TRBJ2-5; D may be TRBD2 (6 bases). V was cut by 11 bases and J by 5 bases, with 18 bases left in between. Germline values: CDR1 ENHRY, CDR2 SYGVKD. The CDR3 loop spans 13 amino acids. DNA for the CDR3: TGTGCCGCCTCGGGACTGGGCGGCGAGACCCAGTACTTC. It encodes CAASGLGGETQYF.

CDR3 DNA: TGTGCCAGCAGCCCACGGGGGGGACTAGCGGGAGGGGGCAATGAGCAGTTCTTC. This gives the protein CASSPRGGLAGGGNEQFF. The J gene is TRBJ2-1, the V gene TRBV7-8, with TRBD2 matching over 16 bases. Per germline, CDR1 SGHVS and CDR2 FQNEAQ. V trimming: 5 bases; J trimming: 6 bases; junction bases outside the gene matches: 10. CDR3 length equals 18 residues.

There are a few counts of this clone. The J gene is TRBJ2-3, the V gene TRBV6-4; 9 nucleotides line up with TRBD1. This CDR3 region has 15 residues. Germline CDR1 MRHNA, CDR2 SNTAGT. Losses at the gene ends were 8 bases for V and 0 bases for J; bases not matched to a gene: 6. The CDR3 loop is CASRPGTGSTDTQYF. For the CDR3, the DNA is TGTGCCAGCCGACCTGGGACAGGGAGCACAGATACGCAGTATTTT.

V usage is TRBV10-3 and J usage is TRBJ2-1, with D perhaps matching TRBD1 (5 bases). Trimming took 2 bases from V and 4 from J, leaving 9 bases between them. The CDR3 spans 14 residues. Germline V gene lookup returns CDR1 ENHRY and CDR2 SYGVKD. The CDR3 is CAISEPQEYNEQFF. The CDR3 nucleotides are TGTGCCATCAGTGAGCCACAGGAGTACAATGAGCAGTTCTTC.

The chain has TRBV2 and TRBJ2-5, with 9 bases identical to TRBD2. This CDR3 has 14 amino acids. Germline CDR1 is SNHLY and CDR2 is FYNNEI. After removal of 6 bases from V and 9 bases from J, the junction contained 11 bases not matched to a gene. The CDR3: CASRATSGARPQYF. CDR3 bases: TGTGCCAGCAGAGCGACTAGCGGAGCCCGGCCCCAGTACTTC.

V gene TRBV7-6 combines with J gene TRBJ1-4; 9 nucleotides match TRBD1. The CDR3 runs to 13 residues. The V gene's germline CDR1 is SGHVS and CDR2 FNYEAQ. With V trimmed by 1 base and J by 13 bases, 4 bases remained unmatched. The CDR3 coding sequence is TGTGCCAGCAGCTTAGGGGACAGGGAACGACTGTTTTTT. This gives the protein CASSLGDRERLFF.

The V gene is TRBV12-3 or TRBV12-4, the J gene TRBJ2-3, with D unresolved. V lost 6 bases and J lost 0, with 4 bases in between. This CDR3 spans 12 amino acids. The CDR3 DNA is TGTGCCAGCAGGACTAGCACAGATACGCAGTATTTT. Its protein is CASRTSTDTQYF.

This clone was picked up one time. The CDR3 DNA is TGTGCCAGCAGCCCCGCCCGGTCCACAGATACGCAGTATTTT. Protein product: CASSPARSTDTQYF. The chain couples TRBV11-3 to TRBJ2-3, with D unresolved. The V gene's germline CDR1 is SGHNT and CDR2 YENEEA. This CDR3 spans 14 amino acids. Trimming removed 5 bases from V and 2 bases from J, with 11 bases in between. The whole variable domain, filled in from reference TRBV11-3 and TRBJ2-3, reads EAGVVQSPRYKIIEKKQPVAFWCNPISGHNTLYWYLQNLGQGPELLIRYENEEAVDDSQLPKDRFSAERLKGVDSTLKIQPAELGDSAVYLCASSPARSTDTQYFGPGTRLTVL.

V usage is TRBV4-1 and J usage is TRBJ2-1; possible D gene TRBD2, 7 bases. V lost 0 bases, J lost 7 bases, and 19 bases lay in between. Germline loops: CDR1 MGHRA, CDR2 YSYEKL. The CDR3 totals 17 residues. The CDR3 loop is CASSQDWGRGSWNEQFF. CDR3 nucleotide sequence: TGCGCCAGCAGCCAAGATTGGGGGCGCGGGAGTTGGAATGAGCAGTTCTTC.

The rearrangement uses TRBV14 and TRBJ2-1; 13 nucleotides match TRBD2. Trimming removed 4 bases from V and 7 bases from J; junction bases left unmatched: 7. The CDR3 consists of 16 residues. Per germline, CDR1 SGHDN and CDR2 FVKESK. The CDR3 protein is CASSRATSGGRNEQFF. DNA for the CDR3: TGTGCCAGCAGCCGCGCGACTAGCGGGGGGCGGAATGAGCAGTTCTTC.

V gene TRBV5-1 combines with J gene TRBJ1-6; D remains ambiguous. Germline lookup yields CDR1 SGHRS and CDR2 YFSETQ. The CDR3 extends over 16 amino acids. Trimming removed 3 bases from V and 1 base from J, with 11 bases in between. The CDR3 nucleotides are TGCGCCAGCAGCTACGAGGGAGGATCCTATAATTCACCCCTCCACTTT. Translation gives CASSYEGGSYNSPLHF. Supplemented by reference TRBV5-1 and TRBJ1-6, the full variable domain reads KAGVTQTPRYLIKTRGQQVTLSCSPISGHRSVSWYQQTPGQGLQFLFEYFSETQRNKGNFPGRFSGRQFSNSRSEMNVSTLELGDSALYLCASSYEGGSYNSPLHFGNGTRLTVT.

J is TRBJ1-4 and V is TRBV5-1; D possibly corresponds to TRBD1 (6 bases). CDR1 and CDR2 from the germline V gene are SGHRS and YFSETQ. V gave up 4 bases and J gave up 4 bases, with 11 bases separating them. The CDR3 runs to 14 residues. The DNA of the CDR3 is TGCGCCAGCAGCCTGGGGGGGCTTAATGAAAAACTGTTTTTT. This encodes CASSLGGLNEKLFF.

V is TRBV7-2 and J is TRBJ1-1; TRBD1 might be the D (5 bases). Germline lookup yields CDR1 SGHTA and CDR2 FQGNSA. The CDR3 is 16 residues long. V was cut by 5 bases and J by 1 base, with 17 bases left in between. The CDR3 here is CASSEHPGLGNTEAFF. CDR3 DNA: TGTGCCAGCAGCGAGCATCCAGGGTTGGGGAACACTGAAGCTTTCTTT.

The CDR3 sequence: CASSSREPMNTEAFF. The CDR3 DNA reads TGTGCCAGCAGTTCCAGGGAACCAATGAACACTGAAGCTTTCTTT. V is TRBV28 and J is TRBJ1-1; the D gene is possibly TRBD1 (5 bases). Germline V gene lookup returns CDR1 MDHEN and CDR2 SYDVKM. This CDR3 contains 15 residues. The V end was cut by 4 bases, the J end by 0 bases, with 12 bases between.

This clone has a single count. The chain links TRBV15 to TRBJ1-1; tentatively, D is TRBD1 (5 bases). The germline CDR1 and CDR2 sequences are LNHNV and YYDKDF (reference sequence). V was pared by 0 bases and J by 3 bases, with 14 bases between. CDR3 size: 16 residues. CDR3 sequence (DNA): TGTGCCACCAGCAGAGAGGAGGGGCAGGGAGACACTGAAGCTTTCTTT. Its protein is CATSREEGQGDTEAFF.

The V and J genes are TRBV19 and TRBJ1-6, with D unresolved. Per germline, CDR1 LNHDA and CDR2 SQIVND (reference sequence). V lost 3 bases and J lost 7, with 10 bases in between. This CDR3 has 14 residues. The CDR3 region has the DNA TGTGCCAGTAGTATCCTCGCCACAAATTCACCCCTCCACTTT. It encodes CASSILATNSPLHF.